One T cell receptor beta chain is described in this entry. Some clones are missing from TCRdb's copy, which holds only in-frame ones; the method was immunoSEQ multiplex PCR. The table shows about 80,000 clones, with roughly 84% occurring only once. The entry originates in a study of OX40 agonist ivuxolimab in advanced cancers. Study at large: Three partial responders included one hepatocellular carcinoma patient and two cutaneous melanoma patients.

Germline CDR1 reads SGHTA; CDR2 reads FQGNSA. V lost 1 base and J lost 7, with 13 bases in between. CDR3 size: 14 residues. This clonotype was obtained from an adult with an advanced solid tumor such as melanoma, head and neck, liver or kidney cancer. Sequencing was performed on CD4+ or CD8+ T cells sorted from blood, taken in a trial of the OX40 agonist ivuxolimab. The chain couples TRBV7-2 to TRBJ1-2; D uncertain. Here the CDR3 DNA reads TGTGCCAGCAGCTTAGATGCCTGGCGGGGTGGCTACACCTTC. The encoded protein is CASSLDAWRGGYTF. Full variable domain (rest looked up from reference TRBV7-2 and TRBJ1-2): GAGVSQSPSNKVTEKGKDVELRCDPISGHTALYWYRQSLGQGLEFLIYFQGNSAPDKSGLPSDRFSAERTGGSVSTLTIQRTQQEDSAVYLCASSLDAWRGGYTFGSGTRLTVV.